This is a list of T cell receptor beta chains from one sample in a study of blood T cells in healthy people across ages. Each CDR3 protein gets one entry after TCRdb re-called the 5' RACE reads with MiXCR. The profile shows under 2,000,000 distinct CDR3 sequences, about 49% of them singletons. Sample: blood. The source of these receptors is a woman aged 40 to 50 in good health. Each CDR3 is given with its conserved first and last residue. Fields, in order: CDR3 length, J gene, D gene, clone size, V gene, CDR3 protein, CDR3 DNA. A D gene is named only where the DNA matches it firmly. Size values are once, few and many counts, or a class for expanded clones, and some rows have none.

len: 14; j_gene: TRBJ2-7; d_gene: TRBD2; abundance: few; v_gene: TRBV7-8; CDR3aa: CASSKAGGPYEQYF; CDR3nt: TGTGCCAGCAGCAAAGCGGGGGGGCCCTACGAGCAGTACTTC
len: 14; j_gene: TRBJ1-2; d_gene: .; abundance: few; v_gene: TRBV7-2; CDR3aa: CASSLGDPNYGYTF; CDR3nt: TGTGCCAGCAGCTTAGGGGACCCAAACTATGGCTACACCTTC
len: 12; j_gene: TRBJ1-2; d_gene: .; abundance: .; v_gene: TRBV9; CDR3aa: CASSVQGLRYTF; CDR3nt: TGTGCCAGCAGCGTGCAGGGGCTTCGCTACACCTTC
len: 15; j_gene: TRBJ1-2; d_gene: .; abundance: .; v_gene: TRBV4-3; CDR3aa: CASSQDRNFNYGYTF; CDR3nt: TGCGCCAGCAGCCAAGATCGTAATTTCAACTATGGCTACACCTTC
len: 14; j_gene: TRBJ2-1; d_gene: TRBD1; abundance: .; v_gene: TRBV13; CDR3aa: CASNSGGWHNEQFF; CDR3nt: TGTGCCAGCAACTCAGGGGGATGGCACAATGAGCAGTTCTTC
len: 14; j_gene: TRBJ1-2; d_gene: .; abundance: .; v_gene: TRBV7-9; CDR3aa: CASSLVDVLYGYTF; CDR3nt: TGTGCCAGCAGCTTAGTTGACGTTCTATATGGCTACACCTTC
len: 13; j_gene: TRBJ2-5; d_gene: .; abundance: few; v_gene: TRBV7-2; CDR3aa: CASSLGQGENQYF; CDR3nt: TGTGCCAGCAGCTTGGGTCAGGGTGAGAACCAGTACTTC
len: 12; j_gene: TRBJ2-3; d_gene: .; abundance: .; v_gene: TRBV12-3/TRBV12-4; CDR3aa: CASSRGDDTQYF; CDR3nt: TGTGCCAGCAGTAGGGGCGATGATACGCAGTATTTT
len: 14; j_gene: TRBJ1-2; d_gene: .; abundance: .; v_gene: TRBV5-1; CDR3aa: CASSPEGVGYGYTF; CDR3nt: TGCGCCAGCAGCCCGGAAGGGGTCGGCTATGGCTACACCTTC
len: 13; j_gene: TRBJ2-3; d_gene: TRBD2; abundance: few; v_gene: TRBV29-1; CDR3aa: CSAASGGAATQYF; CDR3nt: TGCAGTGCCGCTAGCGGGGGGGCAGCTACGCAGTATTTT
len: 15; j_gene: TRBJ1-2; d_gene: .; abundance: .; v_gene: TRBV7-9; CDR3aa: CASSLGAGATYGYTF; CDR3nt: TGTGCCAGCAGCTTAGGAGCAGGGGCTACGTATGGCTACACCTTC
len: 14; j_gene: TRBJ2-1; d_gene: TRBD1; abundance: .; v_gene: TRBV24-1; CDR3aa: CAASDRTGTNEQFF; CDR3nt: TGTGCCGCCAGTGATCGGACAGGGACGAATGAGCAGTTCTTC
len: 19; j_gene: TRBJ2-1; d_gene: TRBD1; abundance: .; v_gene: TRBV6-4; CDR3aa: CASSDSGGDRGRVYNEQFF; CDR3nt: TGTGCCAGCAGTGACTCAGGTGGGGACAGGGGCCGCGTTTACAATGAGCAGTTCTTC
len: 14; j_gene: TRBJ2-1; d_gene: .; abundance: few; v_gene: TRBV7-9; CDR3aa: CASSLVAASNEQFF; CDR3nt: TGTGCCAGCAGCTTAGTGGCAGCATCCAATGAGCAGTTCTTC
len: 17; j_gene: TRBJ1-6; d_gene: .; abundance: .; v_gene: TRBV27; CDR3aa: CASSMTDSRSLNSPLHF; CDR3nt: TGTGCCAGCAGTATGACAGATTCGCGGAGTCTGAATTCACCCCTCCACTTT
len: 13; j_gene: TRBJ1-5; d_gene: .; abundance: .; v_gene: TRBV12-3/TRBV12-4; CDR3aa: CASSWGNYQPQHF; CDR3nt: TGTGCCAGCAGTTGGGGGAATTATCAGCCCCAGCATTTT
len: 17; j_gene: TRBJ2-6; d_gene: .; abundance: .; v_gene: TRBV7-2; CDR3aa: CASSSGTPYSGANVLTF; CDR3nt: TGTGCCAGCAGCTCCGGGACACCCTACTCTGGGGCCAACGTCCTGACTTTC